The 23 T cell receptor beta chains below all came from one sample that was sequenced in a study of blood T cell repertoires in COVID-19. Clones were sequenced by immunoSEQ multiplex PCR, and TCRdb holds only the in-frame ones, with some missing. This sample has 250,000 to 350,000 clones, with around four fifths found just once. Sequenced input: peripheral blood. The receptors shown here come from a woman aged 45-60 years with active or convalescent COVID-19.

CDR3 bases: TGTGCCAGTAGGATGGCGGGGTCTGGTGAAGCTTTCTTT. Amino acids: CASRMAGSGEAFF. The chain combines TRBV19 with TRBJ1-1, with D hard to call. The CDR3 contains 13 residues. Germline CDR1 LNHDA, CDR2 SQIVND (reference sequence). The germline V and J ends were trimmed by 6 bases and 7 bases, with 15 bases remaining between them.

For this clone: Lacking the conserved final phenylalanine or tryptophan, this CDR3 likely reflects a read error. The DNA is left out, because the CDR3 cannot be placed on it with certainty; the CDR3 is given as TCRdb lists it. This chain uses TRBV19 with TRBJ1-1. Both ends counted, the CDR3 spans 13 residues. Per germline, CDR1 LNHDA and CDR2 SQIVND (reference sequence). The chain's CDR3 is CASSIYPEVRAAV.

The genes are TRBV6-4 and TRBJ1-2, with 9 bases aligning to TRBD1. Germline loops: CDR1 MRHNA, CDR2 SNTAGT. V dropped 6 bases and J dropped 3; count of bases not matched to a gene: 11. The CDR3 is made up of 16 amino acids. For the CDR3, the DNA is TGTGCCAGCAGCTCACAGGGGGCTGGTGAAGACTATGGCTACACCTTC. Protein product: CASSSQGAGEDYGYTF.

The rearrangement links TRBV19 to TRBJ1-5, with 11 bases matching TRBD1. Germline lookup yields CDR1 LNHDA and CDR2 SQIVND (reference sequence). The trim removed 5 bases at V and 5 bases at J, leaving 8 bases unmatched. The CDR3 has 16 residues. The CDR3 reads CASSRPWTGGDQPQHF. CDR3 sequence (DNA): TGTGCCAGTAGTCGCCCATGGACAGGGGGCGATCAGCCCCAGCATTTT.

The count of this clone is one. This chain connects TRBV27 to TRBJ1-3; D is perhaps TRBD1 (6 bases). Germline CDR1 reads MNHEY; CDR2 reads SMNVEV (reference sequence). V gave up 6 bases and J gave up 0 bases, with 12 bases separating them. The CDR3 is 15 amino acids. The CDR3 sequence: CASSPLGGSGNTIYF. The CDR3 DNA sequence: TGTGCCAGCAGCCCTCTAGGGGGCTCTGGAAACACCATATATTTT.

V is TRBV7-9 and J is TRBJ2-5; possibly TRBD1 for D (5 bases). Trimming took off 1 base at V and 3 bases at J, with 12 bases between the two ends. The CDR3 is made up of 15 amino acids. CDR1 and CDR2 from the germline V gene are SEHNR and FQNEAQ (reference sequence). CDR3 DNA sequence: TGTGCCAGCAGCTTAGGATTTGGCAGGGAAGAGACCCAGTACTTC. Its translation: CASSLGFGREETQYF.

The chain employs TRBV14 and TRBJ2-7; D unclear. Trimming shortened V by 0 bases and J by 0 bases, and 9 bases separated the two germline ends. The CDR3 sequence is 15 residues long. CDR1 is SGHDN, CDR2 FVKESK, per germline. The CDR3 coding sequence is TGTGCCAGCAGCCAAGATCGTGGCAGCTCCTACGAGCAGTACTTC. Its translation: CASSQDRGSSYEQYF.

The chain links TRBV6-5 to TRBJ2-7, with a possible D match to TRBD1 (7 bases). Germline values: CDR1 MNHEY, CDR2 SVGAGI. The V and J ends lost 8 bases and 6 bases respectively, with 23 bases between them. This CDR3 region has 15 residues. CDR3 sequence reads: CASSSGVAGGGEQYF. CDR3 nucleotide sequence: TGTGCCAGCTCTTCCGGGGTGGCAGGGGGAGGCGAGCAGTACTTC.

This chain uses TRBV11-2 with TRBJ2-7; TRBD2 matches 9 bases. The length of the CDR3 is 15 residues. Germline V gives CDR1 SGHAT, CDR2 FQNNGV. V dropped 3 bases and J dropped 3; count of bases not matched to a gene: 6. DNA for the CDR3: TGTGCCAGCAGCTTCGCTAGCGGGAAATTCTACGAGCAGTACTTC. Residues: CASSFASGKFYEQYF.

The rearrangement uses TRBV18 and TRBJ2-3; D unclear. The germline V and J ends were trimmed by 9 bases and 1 base, with 11 bases remaining between them. Germline CDR1 KGHSH, CDR2 LQKENI. The CDR3 extends over 13 amino acids. CDR3 DNA sequence: TGTGCCAGTAATACGGTCCGCACAGATACGCAGTATTTT. Protein sequence: CASNTVRTDTQYF.

This clone turned up a few times. V usage is TRBV7-9 and J usage is TRBJ2-1, with 11 bases aligning to TRBD2. The CDR3 has 15 residues. The V segment lost 4 bases and the J segment 9 bases; nucleotides outside the gene matches: 8. Germline loops: CDR1 SEHNR, CDR2 FQNEAQ (reference sequence). The CDR3 nucleotides read TGTGCCAGCAGCTCCCGACTAGCGGGATTAAGTGAGCAGTTCTTC. Amino acids: CASSSRLAGLSEQFF. Filled out from reference TRBV7-9 and TRBJ2-1, the complete variable domain reads DTGVSQNPRHKITKRGQNVTFRCDPISEHNRLYWYRQTLGQGPEFLTYFQNEAQLEKSRLLSDRFSAERPKGSFSTLEIQRTEQGDSAMYLCASSSRLAGLSEQFFGPGTRLTVL.

The CDR3 DNA reads TGTGCCAGCAGTGAAAAGGGGAGGTTTATGCCAGATACGCAGTATTTT. Translating it yields CASSEKGRFMPDTQYF. The chain employs TRBV6-1 and TRBJ2-3, with D perhaps matching TRBD2 (6 bases). The length of the CDR3 is 16 residues. Per germline, CDR1 MNHNS and CDR2 SASEGT. V dropped 2 bases and J dropped 4 bases, with 16 bases sitting between them.

This chain joins TRBV28 and TRBJ1-2, with D possibly being TRBD1 (5 bases). Germline CDR1 is MDHEN and CDR2 is SYDVKM. This CDR3 is built from 16 residues. Trimming took off 2 bases at V and 8 bases at J, with 21 bases between the two ends. In DNA, the CDR3 is TGTGCCAGCAGTTTAGTAAAGGGGATCCTCCGAGGAGGCTACACCTTC. It codes for CASSLVKGILRGGYTF.

V is TRBV2 and J is TRBJ1-1; weak D call: TRBD1 (5 bases). There are 14 residues in the CDR3. Germline CDR1 and CDR2: SNHLY and FYNNEI. With 1 base removed from V and 7 bases from J, the gap between germline ends came to 13 bases. CDR3 DNA: TGTGCCAGCAGTGAAGTCTTGCGGGGGAGTGAAGCTTTCTTT. Its protein is CASSEVLRGSEAFF.

This chain joins TRBV5-1 and TRBJ2-2; D is ambiguous. The germline CDR1 and CDR2 sequences are SGHRS and YFSETQ. Trimming left V 0 bases short and J 7 bases short, with 10 bases between. This CDR3 has 14 amino acids. This CDR3 is CASSLDIVVGELFF. For the CDR3, the DNA is TGCGCCAGCAGCTTGGATATAGTAGTCGGGGAGCTGTTTTTT.

This clone came up a few times. The chain combines TRBV5-1 with TRBJ2-7; the D gene is possibly TRBD2 (6 bases). CDR3 size: 17 residues. V was cut by 7 bases and J by 3 bases, with 26 bases left in between. The germline V gene has CDR1 SGHRS and CDR2 YFSETQ. The CDR3 loop is CASSSGLFGVTGYEQYF. In DNA, the CDR3 is TGCGCCAGCTCTTCAGGACTATTTGGCGTGACGGGCTACGAGCAGTACTTC. Based on the CDR3 plus reference TRBV5-1 and TRBJ2-7, the full variable domain is KAGVTQTPRYLIKTRGQQVTLSCSPISGHRSVSWYQQTPGQGLQFLFEYFSETQRNKGNFPGRFSGRQFSNSRSEMNVSTLELGDSALYLCASSSGLFGVTGYEQYFGPGTRLTVT.

V is TRBV14 and J is TRBJ1-1; perhaps TRBD1 as D (5 bases). CDR3 length: 12 amino acids. Per germline, CDR1 SGHDN and CDR2 FVKESK. The germline V and J ends were trimmed by 6 bases and 9 bases, with 14 bases remaining between them. This CDR3 is CASSLGRAQAFF. The CDR3 nucleotides are TGTGCCAGCAGTTTGGGCAGGGCCCAAGCTTTCTTT.

In the case of this clone: Other nucleotide sequences from this sample produce the same CDR3. The genes are TRBV28 and TRBJ1-2; D gene unclear. The CDR3 contains 11 residues. The V gene lost 5 bases and the J gene lost 4 bases, with 5 bases spanning the gap. In germline, CDR1 is MDHEN, CDR2 SYDVKM. The CDR3 DNA sequence: TGTGCCAGCAGTCACTCCTATGGCTACACCTTC. This sequence encodes CASSHSYGYTF.

V and J are TRBV27 and TRBJ2-1, with 7 bases matching TRBD1. The CDR3 covers 15 residues. Germline CDR1 MNHEY, CDR2 SMNVEV (reference sequence). V was clipped by 5 bases and J by 8 bases; unmatched bases: 12. The CDR3 bases are TGTGCCAGCAGTCTCATGCCCGGGACAGTCGATGAGCAGTTCTTC. Amino acid sequence: CASSLMPGTVDEQFF.

This clone was seen more than once but under ten times. This sequence joins TRBV5-1 and TRBJ2-1; TRBD1 matches at 7 bases. CDR3 size: 15 residues. The V segment lost 3 bases and the J segment 13 bases; nucleotides outside the gene matches: 16. The germline V gene encodes CDR1 SGHRS and CDR2 YFSETQ. CDR3 amino acids: CASSSLAGQVQDQFF. The CDR3 region has the DNA TGCGCCAGCAGCTCACTTGCTGGACAGGTCCAGGACCAGTTCTTC.

The chain recombines TRBV20-1 with TRBJ2-1, with 12 bases that match TRBD2. The junction had 11 bases not matched to a gene; V was cut back by 3 bases and J by 11 bases. CDR1 is DFQATT and CDR2 is SNEGSKA in the germline V gene (reference sequence). This CDR3 is 15 amino acids long. CDR3 loop: CSASGPRLAGGKQFF. Here the CDR3 DNA reads TGCAGTGCTAGTGGTCCACGGCTAGCGGGAGGGAAGCAGTTCTTC.

The V call is TRBV7-6, the J call TRBJ2-3, with a possible D match to TRBD2 (5 bases). This CDR3 region has 19 residues. With 2 bases removed from V and 0 bases from J, the gap between germline ends came to 21 bases. The germline gives CDR1 SGHVS, CDR2 FNYEAQ. CDR3 DNA: TGTGCCAGCAGCTTAAGGCATCGGGGAGCGGCCCCTAGCACAGATACGCAGTATTTT. Its protein product is CASSLRHRGAAPSTDTQYF.

This clone was counted a single time. The chain employs TRBV9 and TRBJ2-3, with 8 positions matching TRBD2. CDR3 size: 19 residues. Germline V gene lookup returns CDR1 SGDLS and CDR2 YYNGEE. Germline trimming cut 3 bases from V and 6 bases from J; bases unmatched to any gene: 21. CDR3 sequence: CASSGSSDGLALVSDTQYF. In DNA form, the CDR3 reads TGTGCCAGCAGCGGATCATCAGATGGACTAGCCCTGGTATCGGATACGCAGTATTTT. Drawing the rest from reference TRBV9 and TRBJ2-3, the complete variable domain is DSGVTQTPKHLITATGQRVTLRCSPRSGDLSVYWYQQSLDQGLQFLIQYYNGEERAKGNILERFSAQQFPDLHSELNLSSLELGDSALYFCASSGSSDGLALVSDTQYFGPGTRLTVL.